This section outlines one T cell receptor beta chain sequence together with its context. Germline CDR1 MDHEN, CDR2 SYDVKM. With 6 bases clipped from V and 7 bases from J, the junction kept 2 bases outside the gene matches. This CDR3 contains 13 residues. This sample is part of a study of blood T cell repertoires in COVID-19. The overall study: Acute-phase and convalescent COVID-19 samples originated in the United States, Italy and Spain. The cDNA or gDNA used as material had been derived from T cells, B-cell-depleted T cells, or PBMCs.

Here immunoSEQ multiplex PCR was the method, and the copy in TCRdb shows in-frame clones only, minus some. The sample lists about 150,000 clones; roughly nine tenths were seen once. This chain joins TRBV28 and TRBJ1-6; 8 bases align to TRBD1. This receptor was obtained from a woman in her 70s with acute or convalescent COVID-19. The material sequenced was peripheral blood. The CDR3 region is CASRGTGNSPLHF. The DNA for the CDR3 is TGTGCCAGCAGAGGGACAGGAAATTCACCCCTCCACTTT.